Shown below are 18 T cell receptor beta chains from a single sample sequenced in a study of shared clonotypes between healthy human individuals. Assay: immunoSEQ multiplex PCR; the TCRdb copy retains only in-frame clones and omits some. Of 2 million to 2.5 million clones in the sample, just over 90% are singletons; the top ten hold 0.3% to 0.4%. The sequenced material came from naive CD4+ T cells from PBMCs. Subset here: CD45RA+ positively selected. These receptors were collected from a man younger than 35 in good health. Some clones in this sample may be carry-over from other donors' samples.

V gene TRBV9 combines with J gene TRBJ2-1; D remains ambiguous. V was trimmed by 0 bases and J by 0 bases, leaving 10 bases between them. Germline V lookup: CDR1 SGDLS, CDR2 YYNGEE. The CDR3 has 16 residues. In nucleotides, the CDR3 is TGTGCCAGCAGCGTAGGTCACCGCAGCTCCTACAATGAGCAGTTCTTC. This encodes CASSVGHRSSYNEQFF. Variable domain in full (rest from reference TRBV9 and TRBJ2-1): DSGVTQTPKHLITATGQRVTLRCSPRSGDLSVYWYQQSLDQGLQFLIQYYNGEERAKGNILERFSAQQFPDLHSELNLSSLELGDSALYFCASSVGHRSSYNEQFFGPGTRLTVL.

The chain couples TRBV5-1 to TRBJ2-1; 8 bases are a match to TRBD2. V shed 4 bases, J shed 9 bases, and the junction held 12 bases outside the gene matches. Germline V lookup: CDR1 SGHRS, CDR2 YFSETQ. The CDR3 consists of 15 residues. CDR3 loop: CASSRTTGLVIEQFF. CDR3 sequence (DNA): TGCGCCAGCAGCCGTACTACGGGACTAGTCATTGAGCAGTTCTTC.

V and J are TRBV2 and TRBJ2-7; no firm D call. Germline V gives CDR1 SNHLY, CDR2 FYNNEI. V was clipped by 3 bases and J by 2 bases, with 8 bases between them. The CDR3 has 13 amino acids. This chain's CDR3 is CASSDGTTYEQYF. Written as DNA, the CDR3 is TGTGCCAGCAGTGACGGCACCACCTACGAGCAGTACTTC.

This chain links TRBV5-1 with TRBJ2-2; possibly TRBD2 for D (5 bases). From germline, CDR1 is SGHRS and CDR2 YFSETQ. V was trimmed by 1 base and J by 1 base, leaving 11 bases between them. CDR3 size: 16 residues. Here the CDR3 DNA reads TGCGCCAGCAGCTTGCAGGTGGAGGAGAACACCGGGGAGCTGTTTTTT. Translating it yields CASSLQVEENTGELFF.

V usage is TRBV28 and J usage is TRBJ1-3; 9 nucleotides line up with TRBD1. The CDR3 loop spans 17 amino acids. The germline CDR1 and CDR2 sequences are MDHEN and SYDVKM. V lost 8 bases, J lost 1 base, and 12 bases stayed unmatched. The chain's CDR3 is CASSPPGTGTSGNTIYF. CDR3 sequence (DNA): TGTGCCAGCTCCCCTCCCGGGACAGGGACTTCTGGAAACACCATATATTTT.

The chain joins TRBV6-1 to TRBJ1-1, with TRBD1 identical over 9 bases. Germline assignment: CDR1 MNHNS and CDR2 SASEGT. The ends lost 6 bases at V and 7 bases at J; junction bases unmatched: 9. The CDR3 runs to 14 residues. The CDR3 protein is CASRKGQGEIEAFF. The CDR3 bases are TGTGCCAGCAGGAAGGGACAGGGAGAGATTGAAGCTTTCTTT.

A note on this clone: Different DNA sequences within this sample yield the same CDR3. V usage is TRBV5-1 and J usage is TRBJ2-3; the D gene is possibly TRBD1 (5 bases). Trimming stripped 0 bases from V and 2 bases from J, with 10 bases between. Germline CDR1 SGHRS, CDR2 YFSETQ. CDR3 length equals 15 residues. CDR3 sequence (DNA): TGCGCCAGCAGCTTGGCAGGGAACCCCACAGATACGCAGTATTTT. Translating it yields CASSLAGNPTDTQYF.

This rearrangement joins TRBV20-1 to TRBJ2-7; D remains ambiguous. Germline CDR1 DFQATT, CDR2 SNEGSKA (reference sequence). The CDR3 length is 11 residues. V gave up 4 bases and J gave up 6 bases, with 10 bases separating them. CDR3 nucleotide sequence: TGCAGTGCTAAAAGGGTGGGCGAGCAGTACTTC. This sequence encodes CSAKRVGEQYF.

There are a few counts of this clone. The rearrangement joins TRBV2 to TRBJ1-5; D is unresolved. V dropped 2 bases and J dropped 10 bases, with 15 bases sitting between them. Germline V gene lookup returns CDR1 SNHLY and CDR2 FYNNEI. The CDR3 sequence is 14 residues long. CDR3 protein: CASSERKSLLPQHF. In DNA form, the CDR3 reads TGTGCCAGCAGTGAAAGGAAGTCCCTTTTACCCCAGCATTTT.

The chain combines TRBV11-2 with TRBJ2-7; TRBD1 agrees at 7 bases. Unmatched junction bases numbered 7, after V lost 4 bases and J lost 1 base. Per the germline V gene, CDR1 is SGHAT and CDR2 is FQNNGV. The CDR3 has 15 amino acids. In DNA, the CDR3 is TGTGCCAGCAGCTCGGGACAGCTTAGTTCCTACGAGCAGTACTTC. Protein: CASSSGQLSSYEQYF. Variable domain in full (rest from reference TRBV11-2 and TRBJ2-7): EAGVAQSPRYKIIEKRQSVAFWCNPISGHATLYWYQQILGQGPKLLIQFQNNGVVDDSQLPKDRFSAERLKGVDSTLKIQPAKLEDSAVYLCASSSGQLSSYEQYFGPGTRLTVT.

The J gene is TRBJ2-7, the V gene TRBV9; D remains unclear. Germline CDR1 is SGDLS and CDR2 is YYNGEE. V shed 0 bases and J shed 1 base, with 5 bases lying between them. This CDR3 spans 13 amino acids. CDR3 residues: CASSVEPSYEQYF. For the CDR3, the DNA is TGTGCCAGCAGCGTAGAGCCGTCCTACGAGCAGTACTTC.

V gene TRBV6-1 combines with J gene TRBJ1-2; 7 bases are shared with TRBD1. Germline-derived CDR1 and CDR2 are MNHNS and SASEGT. Germline trimming cut 5 bases from V and 4 bases from J; bases unmatched to any gene: 7. The CDR3 has 14 residues. Written as DNA, the CDR3 is TGTGCCAGCAGTCCGGGACAGAGAACCTATGGCTACACCTTC. Its protein is CASSPGQRTYGYTF.

The chain combines TRBV27 with TRBJ2-7; D remains ambiguous. V lost 7 bases, J lost 4 bases, and 11 bases lay in between. Germline V CDR1 and CDR2: MNHEY, SMNVEV (reference sequence). The CDR3 extends over 12 amino acids. The CDR3 sequence: CASTSPPYEQYF. CDR3 in DNA: TGTGCCAGCACCAGCCCGCCATACGAGCAGTACTTC.

The chain carries TRBV10-3 and TRBJ1-1, with D perhaps matching TRBD1 (5 bases). Germline lookup yields CDR1 ENHRY and CDR2 SYGVKD. The CDR3 loop spans 14 amino acids. With 6 bases removed from V and 1 base from J, the gap between germline ends came to 12 bases. CDR3 amino acids: CAISPGTGNTEAFF. In nucleotides, the CDR3 is TGTGCCATCAGCCCTGGGACGGGGAACACTGAAGCTTTCTTT.

To note about this clone: The germline gene is not matched at one end of the junction; a read error may be the cause. The V call is TRBV30, the J call TRBJ2-1; 7 bases match TRBD2. CDR1 GTSNPN and CDR2 SVGIG come from the germline V gene (reference sequence). The CDR3 contains 13 residues. CDR3 coding DNA: TGTGCCTGGAGTCCGCAGGTAGCGGGCGTGCTCCTCTTC. Translation: CAWSPQVAGVLLF.

The chain carries TRBV28 and TRBJ2-1; a weak D match, TRBD1 (5 bases). This CDR3 contains 16 residues. Trimming stripped 1 base from V and 2 bases from J, with 12 bases between. Germline values: CDR1 MDHEN, CDR2 SYDVKM. The CDR3 DNA is TGTGCCAGCAGTTTATCCAGGGCCCCACCCTACAATGAGCAGTTCTTC. It codes for CASSLSRAPPYNEQFF.

On this clone itself: This sample includes further DNA sequences coding for the same CDR3. The chain has TRBV6-5 and TRBJ2-1; 9 nucleotides agree with TRBD1. Germline V gene sequence: CDR1 MNHEY, CDR2 SVGAGI. The CDR3 loop spans 14 amino acids. V shed 5 bases and J 2 bases; nucleotides not matched to a gene: 1. In nucleotides, the CDR3 is TGTGCCAGCAGTAGGGACAGGGCCTACAATGAGCAGTTCTTC. Translating gives CASSRDRAYNEQFF.

The chain is built from TRBV28 and TRBJ2-5; either TRBD1 or TRBD2 may fit D (5 bases each). This CDR3 is 12 amino acids long. Germline CDR1 and CDR2: MDHEN and SYDVKM. The CDR3 region is CARGQGQETQYF. CDR3 sequence (DNA): TGTGCGAGGGGCCAGGGCCAAGAGACCCAGTACTTC.